This T cell receptor beta chain was profiled in a study of blood T cell repertoires in COVID-19. In the study overall: Both acute and convalescent COVID-19 samples were obtained from the United States, Italy and Spain.

CDR3 length: 16 residues. Trimming cost V 6 bases and J 4 bases; bases outside gene matches: 12. CDR1 and CDR2 from the germline V gene are SGHVS and FQNEAQ. Participants came from roughly 23 US areas, aged about 18 to 100 years. Symptom resolution, clearance, or two negative PCRs marked the recovered donors of Cohort 3. Study processing details: Estimation of nucleated cell counts relied on the amplification of reference gene primers. Data came from immunoSEQ multiplex PCR; TCRdb stores just in-frame clones and leaves some out. The D gene and trimming were derived from the DNA, and the V and J assignments and clone size from that table. The sample yields roughly 330,000 clones, 80% to 90% seen once.

The sequenced sample consisted of PBMCs or T cells enriched from blood (not recorded which). The rearrangement uses TRBV7-8 and TRBJ2-1, with TRBD1 matching over 7 bases. This TCR came from a woman in her thirties who had recovered from COVID-19. The chain's CDR3 is CASSHTTDRLYNEQFF. The CDR3 coding sequence is TGTGCCAGCAGTCACACGACGGACAGGTTATACAATGAGCAGTTCTTC. The variable domain in full, completed from reference TRBV7-8 and TRBJ2-1, reads GAGVSQSPRYKVAKRGQDVALRCDPISGHVSLFWYQQALGQGPEFLTYFQNEAQLDKSGLPSDRFFAERPEGSVSTLKIQRTQQEDSAVYLCASSHTTDRLYNEQFFGPGTRLTVL.